This TCR beta chain originates from a study of PD-1 blockade in classical Hodgkin lymphoma. Libraries were prepared by immunoSEQ multiplex PCR; TCRdb keeps only in-frame clonotypes and omits some of them. The data hold tens of thousands of clones, with 90% observed a single time. Notes on this clone: Its antigen is not known.

The germline V gene has CDR1 SGHNT and CDR2 YYREEE (reference sequence). The length of the CDR3 is 15 residues. V dropped 3 bases and J dropped 3 bases, with 15 bases sitting between them. Study-level findings and limits: The repertoire differences lack a defined cause, possibly disease activity or prior therapy. CD4+ TCR diversity climbed significantly by C4D1, unlike CD8+ TCR diversity.

As to time point: cycle 4 day 1 (C4D1), after five to seven weeks of nivolumab. Following autologous stem cell transplantation, relapse occurred in every patient, and exposure to brentuximab vedotin varied. The chain uses TRBV5-4 and TRBJ1-1, with TRBD1 as a possible D gene (6 bases). The starting material was peripheral blood mononuclear cells (PBMCs), obtained before the fourth cycle of nivolumab. This TCR was sampled from a human donor with classical Hodgkin lymphoma. The CDR3 DNA follows: TGTGCCAGCAGCTCCGACGGGGGCGCAGACACTGAAGCTTTCTTT. The encoded protein is CASSSDGGADTEAFF.